This T cell receptor (beta chain) was found in a study of blood T cell repertoires in COVID-19. Measured with immunoSEQ multiplex PCR; TCRdb has only the in-frame clones, and not every one. The sample lists 120,000 or so clones; about 88% were seen once. The origin of this receptor is an elderly woman with acute or convalescent COVID-19. The sample taken for sequencing was peripheral blood.

The CDR3 region is CASRPQWNYGYTF. CDR3 DNA: TGTGCCAGCAGGCCACAGTGGAACTATGGCTACACCTTC. This rearrangement joins TRBV28 to TRBJ1-2; D remains unclear. V was clipped by 6 bases and J by 2 bases, with 10 bases between them. The CDR3 length is 13 residues. Germline V lookup: CDR1 MDHEN, CDR2 SYDVKM.